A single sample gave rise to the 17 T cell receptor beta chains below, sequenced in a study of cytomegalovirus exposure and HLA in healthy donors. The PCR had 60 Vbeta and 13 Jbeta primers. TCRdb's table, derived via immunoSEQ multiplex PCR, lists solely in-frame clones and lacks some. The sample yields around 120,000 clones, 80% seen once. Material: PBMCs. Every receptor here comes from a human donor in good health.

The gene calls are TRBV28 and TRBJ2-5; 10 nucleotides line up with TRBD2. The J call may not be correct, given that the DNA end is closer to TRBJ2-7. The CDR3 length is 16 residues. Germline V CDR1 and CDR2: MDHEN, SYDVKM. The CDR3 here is CASSLSSGGLGYEQYF. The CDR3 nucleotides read TGTGCCAGCAGTCTATCTAGCGGGGGCTTGGGGTACGAGCAGTACTTC.

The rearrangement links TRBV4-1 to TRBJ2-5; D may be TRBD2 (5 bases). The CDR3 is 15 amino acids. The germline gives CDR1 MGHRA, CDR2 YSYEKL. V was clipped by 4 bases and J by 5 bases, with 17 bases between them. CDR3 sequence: CASSRGPGSSETQYF. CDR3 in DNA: TGCGCCAGCAGCCGCGGGCCGGGATCATCCGAGACCCAGTACTTC.

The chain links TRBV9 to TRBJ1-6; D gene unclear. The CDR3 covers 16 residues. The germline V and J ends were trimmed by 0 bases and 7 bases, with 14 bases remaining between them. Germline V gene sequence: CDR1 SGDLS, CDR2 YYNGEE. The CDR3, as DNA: TGTGCCAGCAGCGTAGAAGAACGCCCTATCAATTCACCCCTCCACTTT. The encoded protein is CASSVEERPINSPLHF. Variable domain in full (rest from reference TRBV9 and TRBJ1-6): DSGVTQTPKHLITATGQRVTLRCSPRSGDLSVYWYQQSLDQGLQFLIQYYNGEERAKGNILERFSAQQFPDLHSELNLSSLELGDSALYFCASSVEERPINSPLHFGNGTRLTVT.

The CDR3 bases are TGTGCCATCAAGGGCCCGGGGATTGAGACCCAGTACTTC. It is translated as CAIKGPGIETQYF. The rearrangement uses TRBV10-3 and TRBJ2-5, with a possible D match to TRBD2 (5 bases). V gave up 7 bases and J gave up 5 bases, with 14 bases separating them. Germline V CDR1 and CDR2: ENHRY, SYGVKD. The CDR3 length is 13 residues.

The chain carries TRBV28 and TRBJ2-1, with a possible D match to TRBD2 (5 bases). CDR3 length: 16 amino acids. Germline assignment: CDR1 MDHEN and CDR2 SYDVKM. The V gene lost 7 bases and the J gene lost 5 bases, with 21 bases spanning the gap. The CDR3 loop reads CASTRAAAGKDNEQFF. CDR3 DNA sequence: TGTGCCAGCACGAGAGCCGCCGCCGGGAAAGACAATGAGCAGTTCTTC. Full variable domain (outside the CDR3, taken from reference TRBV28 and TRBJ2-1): DVKVTQSSRYLVKRTGEKVFLECVQDMDHENMFWYRQDPGLGLRLIYFSYDVKMKEKGDIPEGYSVSREKKERFSLILESASTNQTSMYLCASTRAAAGKDNEQFFGPGTRLTVL.

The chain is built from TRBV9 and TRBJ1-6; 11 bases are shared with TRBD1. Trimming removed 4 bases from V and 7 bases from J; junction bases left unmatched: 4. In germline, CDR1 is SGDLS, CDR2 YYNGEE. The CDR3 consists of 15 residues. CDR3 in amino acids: CASSPRDRGNSPLHF. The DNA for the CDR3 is TGTGCCAGCAGCCCCCGGGACAGGGGGAATTCACCCCTCCACTTT.

The CDR3 here is CASSLTGDYGYTF. The CDR3, as DNA: TGTGCCAGCAGTCTTACAGGGGACTATGGCTACACCTTC. This chain uses TRBV6-6 with TRBJ1-2, with TRBD1 identical over 7 bases. The CDR3 loop spans 13 amino acids. The trim removed 5 bases at V and 3 bases at J, leaving 3 bases unmatched. CDR1 MNHNY and CDR2 SVGAGI come from the germline V gene (reference sequence).

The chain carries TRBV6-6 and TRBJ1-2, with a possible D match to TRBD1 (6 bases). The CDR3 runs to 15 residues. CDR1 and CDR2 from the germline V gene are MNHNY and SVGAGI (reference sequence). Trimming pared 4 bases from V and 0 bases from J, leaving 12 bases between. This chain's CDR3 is CASSSRGSANYGYTF. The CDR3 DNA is TGTGCCAGCAGTTCTAGGGGGAGTGCTAACTATGGCTACACCTTC.

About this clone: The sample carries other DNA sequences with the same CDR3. In nucleotides, the CDR3 is TGCGCCAGCAGCCTGTCCGACAGCTATGGCTACACCTTC. Translated: CASSLSDSYGYTF. This sequence joins TRBV5-1 and TRBJ1-2, with D tentatively TRBD1 (5 bases). This CDR3 comprises 13 residues. Germline V gene data show CDR1 as SGHRS and CDR2 as YFSETQ. Trimming left V 4 bases short and J 4 bases short, with 11 bases between.

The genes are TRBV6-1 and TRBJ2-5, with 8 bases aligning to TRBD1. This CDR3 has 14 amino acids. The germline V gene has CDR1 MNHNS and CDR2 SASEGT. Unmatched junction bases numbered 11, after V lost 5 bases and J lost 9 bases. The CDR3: CASSSGQGDEAQYF. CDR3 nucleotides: TGTGCCAGCAGTTCCGGACAGGGTGATGAGGCCCAGTACTTC.

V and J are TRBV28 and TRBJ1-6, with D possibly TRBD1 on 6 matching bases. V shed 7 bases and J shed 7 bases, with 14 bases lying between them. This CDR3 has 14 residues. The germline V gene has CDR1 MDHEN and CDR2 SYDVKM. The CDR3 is CASTPDSSNSPLHF. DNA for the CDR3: TGTGCCAGCACGCCGGACAGTTCAAATTCACCCCTCCACTTT.

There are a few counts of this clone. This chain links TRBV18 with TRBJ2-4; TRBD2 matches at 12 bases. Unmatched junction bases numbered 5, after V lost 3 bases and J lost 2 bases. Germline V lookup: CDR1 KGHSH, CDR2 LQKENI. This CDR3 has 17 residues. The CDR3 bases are TGTGCCAGCTCACCTTCTAGCGGGGGGGACACCAAAAACATTCAGTACTTC. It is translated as CASSPSSGGDTKNIQYF.

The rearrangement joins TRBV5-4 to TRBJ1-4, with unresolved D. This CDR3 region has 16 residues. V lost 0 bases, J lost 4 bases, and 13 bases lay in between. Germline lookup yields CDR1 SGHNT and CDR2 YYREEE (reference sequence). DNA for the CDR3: TGTGCCAGCAGCTTGGACATGAATAAAAATAATGAAAAACTGTTTTTT. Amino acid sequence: CASSLDMNKNNEKLFF.

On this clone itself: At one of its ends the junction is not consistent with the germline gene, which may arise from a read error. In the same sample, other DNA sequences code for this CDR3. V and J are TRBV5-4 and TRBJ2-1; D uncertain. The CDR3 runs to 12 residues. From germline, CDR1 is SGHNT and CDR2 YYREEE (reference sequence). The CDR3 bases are TGTGCCAGCAGCTTCTCCTCCAATGAGCAGTTCTTC. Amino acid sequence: CASSFSSNEQFF.

Written as DNA, the CDR3 is TGTGCCAGCAGCTTCCCTGAAGAGACCCAGTACTTC. Translation: CASSFPEETQYF. The rearrangement joins TRBV5-6 to TRBJ2-5; D unresolved. V was trimmed by 2 bases and J by 3 bases, leaving 5 bases between them. The CDR3 is 12 amino acids. CDR1 and CDR2 (germline): SGHDT, YYEEEE.

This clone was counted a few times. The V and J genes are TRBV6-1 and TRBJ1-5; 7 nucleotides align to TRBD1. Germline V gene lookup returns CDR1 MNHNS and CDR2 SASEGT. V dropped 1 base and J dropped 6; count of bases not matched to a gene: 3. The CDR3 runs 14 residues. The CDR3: CASSEGGGGQPQHF. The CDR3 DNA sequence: TGTGCCAGCAGTGAAGGAGGGGGCGGTCAGCCCCAGCATTTT.

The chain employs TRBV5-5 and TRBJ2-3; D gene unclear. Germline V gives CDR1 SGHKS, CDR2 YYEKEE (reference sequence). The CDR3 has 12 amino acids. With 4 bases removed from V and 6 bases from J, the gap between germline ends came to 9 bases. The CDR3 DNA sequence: TGTGCCAGCAGCCTACAGCTGGATACGCAGTATTTT. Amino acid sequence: CASSLQLDTQYF.